The 16 T cell receptor beta chains in this list originate from one sample, sequenced in a study of identical twins (TCRdb year 2016). Library prep was done by 5' RACE. For sequencing, an Illumina HiSeq 2000 was employed. In TCRdb, the public reads were trimmed at Q25 with fastp and aligned with MiXCR, with productive beta chains retained. Identical CDR3 proteins give one entry, which carries the most common genes and DNA. The sample table shows 600,000 to 850,000 distinct CDR3 sequences, and around a sixth are seen once. Around 13% of the sample rests with the top ten. The same sample was also used in a study of T cells expressing NK-cell markers.

Sequencing was carried out using PBMCs. Every receptor here comes from a woman aged 18-29 years in good health.

CDR3: CASSLGGFRNTEAFF. The CDR3 nucleotides are TGTGCCAGCAGCTTGGGAGGGTTTCGGAACACTGAAGCTTTCTTT. The J gene is TRBJ1-1, the V gene TRBV7-6; D gene unclear. Trimming removed 3 bases at V and 1 base at J, with 12 bases between. The CDR3 is 15 residues long. Per the germline V gene, CDR1 is SGHVS and CDR2 is FNYEAQ.

The chain uses TRBV10-3 and TRBJ2-1, with 15 bases matching TRBD2. After removal of 6 bases from V and 0 bases from J, the junction contained 6 bases not matched to a gene. The CDR3 extends over 18 amino acids. Germline CDR1 reads ENHRY; CDR2 reads SYGVKD. The CDR3: CAISPGLAGGSSYNEQFF. DNA of the CDR3: TGTGCCATCAGCCCGGGACTAGCGGGAGGAAGCTCCTACAATGAGCAGTTCTTC.

This clonotype was counted a few times. The chain combines TRBV7-2 with TRBJ2-7, with 7 positions matching TRBD2. CDR3 length: 15 amino acids. The germline CDR1 and CDR2 sequences are SGHTA and FQGNSA. V was clipped by 5 bases and J by 7 bases; unmatched bases: 14. CDR3 coding DNA: TGTGCCAGCAGCCCTAGACTAGCCTCCTTAGGAGAGCAGTACTTC. It codes for CASSPRLASLGEQYF. Full variable domain (outside the CDR3, taken from reference TRBV7-2 and TRBJ2-7): GAGVSQSPSNKVTEKGKDVELRCDPISGHTALYWYRQSLGQGLEFLIYFQGNSAPDKSGLPSDRFSAERTGGSVSTLTIQRTQQEDSAVYLCASSPRLASLGEQYFGPGTRLTVT.

This clonotype came up a few times. The rearrangement joins TRBV7-8 to TRBJ1-1; no firm D call. Deletions cut 5 bases from V and 10 bases from J, with 20 bases between. Germline CDR1 is SGHVS and CDR2 is FQNEAQ. The CDR3 has 14 residues. CDR3: CASSPAPGAGVAFF. The CDR3 bases are TGTGCCAGCAGCCCCGCCCCAGGAGCAGGAGTAGCTTTCTTT.

This clonotype has a handful of counts. The chain carries TRBV5-1 and TRBJ2-3, with D possibly being TRBD1 or TRBD2 (5 bases each). The V gene's germline CDR1 is SGHRS and CDR2 YFSETQ. The CDR3 has 15 amino acids. V lost 4 bases and J lost 5, with 17 bases in between. CDR3 loop: CASSLRDPRVDTQYF. The CDR3 coding sequence is TGCGCCAGCAGCCTCCGGGACCCGCGGGTAGATACGCAGTATTTT.

The chain has TRBV5-1 and TRBJ1-6; unclear D gene. Between the trimmed V and J ends, which lost 5 bases and 9 bases, there was a span of 12 bases. The CDR3 runs 13 residues. CDR1 and CDR2 from the germline V gene are SGHRS and YFSETQ. CDR3 nucleotides: TGCGCCAGCAGAAGAGATCCAACTTCACCCCTCCACTTT. Residues: CASRRDPTSPLHF.

The chain recombines TRBV5-1 with TRBJ2-5, with TRBD2 identical over 8 bases. The V and J ends lost 3 bases and 2 bases, in that order; junction bases with no gene match: 3. This CDR3 region has 14 residues. Germline lookup yields CDR1 SGHRS and CDR2 YFSETQ. CDR3: CASSSAGAQETQYF. CDR3 DNA: TGCGCCAGCAGCTCAGCGGGGGCTCAAGAGACCCAGTACTTC.

This clonotype has just a few counts. DNA for the CDR3: TGTGCCAGCAGTCGTAGCGGGAGTAGGACCGGGGAGCTGTTTTTT. Translating it yields CASSRSGSRTGELFF. V gene TRBV12-3 or TRBV12-4 combines with J gene TRBJ2-2; 9 bases line up with TRBD2. This CDR3 is built from 15 residues. Unmatched junction bases numbered 6, after V lost 5 bases and J lost 5 bases.

This clonotype showed up just a few times. The chain has TRBV20-1 and TRBJ2-7; 7 bases line up with TRBD2. The germline V gene encodes CDR1 DFQATT and CDR2 SNEGSKA (reference sequence). Trimming at V came to 6 bases and at J to 1 base, leaving 9 bases not matched to a gene. The CDR3 contains 14 residues. The CDR3 loop is CSAEDQRGSYEQYF. The CDR3 DNA is TGCAGTGCGGAAGACCAGCGGGGATCCTACGAGCAGTACTTC.

This clonotype appeared once. This rearrangement joins TRBV7-9 to TRBJ2-3; D remains ambiguous. The V end was cut by 5 bases, the J end by 9 bases, with 24 bases between. This CDR3 contains 16 residues. Per germline, CDR1 SEHNR and CDR2 FQNEAQ (reference sequence). In DNA form, the CDR3 reads TGTGCCAGCAGCCCCGCCACTGGGAAGACTGTAAACACGCAGTATTTT. Its protein is CASSPATGKTVNTQYF.

This chain uses TRBV11-2 with TRBJ2-5; D is undetermined. V was trimmed by 0 bases and J by 3 bases, leaving 11 bases between them. The CDR3 totals 15 residues. Germline V CDR1 and CDR2: SGHAT, FQNNGV. CDR3 nucleotides: TGTGCCAGCAGCTTAGATGGCCTTTCAGAAGAGACCCAGTACTTC. Its translation: CASSLDGLSEETQYF.

In its sample, this clonotype was seen a few times. The chain couples TRBV20-1 to TRBJ2-5; 10 nucleotides agree with TRBD2. With 5 bases clipped from V and 5 bases from J, the junction kept 5 bases outside the gene matches. Germline loops: CDR1 DFQATT, CDR2 SNEGSKA (reference sequence). The CDR3 has 13 residues. CDR3 residues: CSALLAGTETQYF. CDR3 DNA: TGCAGTGCTCTACTAGCGGGAACGGAGACCCAGTACTTC.

This clonotype has a count of ten or more. This chain links TRBV5-1 with TRBJ2-7, with TRBD2 as a possible D gene (6 bases). This CDR3 is 15 amino acids long. In germline, CDR1 is SGHRS, CDR2 YFSETQ. Trimming removed 4 bases from V and 1 base from J, with 15 bases in between. As DNA, the CDR3 is TGCGCCAGCAGCCGGGGCGGGACCCAATCCTACGAGCAGTACTTC. Amino acids: CASSRGGTQSYEQYF.

This chain uses TRBV6-1 with TRBJ1-1; 8 bases are shared with TRBD1. The CDR3 covers 15 residues. Germline assignment: CDR1 MNHNS and CDR2 SASEGT. J gave up 3 bases and V 6 bases, and 9 bases lay outside the gene matches. DNA of the CDR3: TGTGCCAGCAGGCCCGGACAGGGAGGAGACACTGAAGCTTTCTTT. This encodes CASRPGQGGDTEAFF.

This clonotype showed up just a few times. This chain joins TRBV20-1 and TRBJ1-2; weak D call: TRBD1 (6 bases). Germline V gene sequence: CDR1 DFQATT, CDR2 SNEGSKA (reference sequence). The CDR3 totals 13 residues. Trimming took off 4 bases at V and 5 bases at J, with 14 bases between the two ends. The CDR3 here is CSATDRNVYGYTF. The DNA for the CDR3 is TGCAGTGCTACCGACAGGAACGTTTATGGCTACACCTTC.

Only a few counts were recorded for this clonotype. This chain connects TRBV20-1 to TRBJ2-5; 12 nucleotides agree with TRBD2. Germline V gene lookup returns CDR1 DFQATT and CDR2 SNEGSKA (reference sequence). V dropped 3 bases and J dropped 5; count of bases not matched to a gene: 7. The length of the CDR3 is 15 residues. The CDR3 DNA is TGCAGTGCTAGTATCACTAGCGGGGGGAGGGAGACCCAGTACTTC. It codes for CSASITSGGRETQYF.